The sequence of this TCR beta chain was determined in a study of cytomegalovirus exposure and HLA in healthy donors. PCR used 60 Vbeta primers and 13 Jbeta primers. The data were produced by immunoSEQ multiplex PCR, yet TCRdb's version contains in-frame clones alone and is incomplete. The listing contains roughly 200,000 clones. The sequenced sample was PBMCs. The TCR comes from a young man in good health and CMV-seronegative.

The CDR3 loop is CASSPGLAVQETQYF. CDR3 DNA: TGTGCCAGCAGCCCGGGACTAGCGGTACAAGAGACCCAGTACTTC. This chain joins TRBV7-9 and TRBJ2-5; 11 bases fit TRBD2. Germline values: CDR1 SEHNR, CDR2 FQNEAQ (reference sequence). The CDR3 runs to 15 residues. J was trimmed by 2 bases and V by 5 bases; bases with no gene match: 4.